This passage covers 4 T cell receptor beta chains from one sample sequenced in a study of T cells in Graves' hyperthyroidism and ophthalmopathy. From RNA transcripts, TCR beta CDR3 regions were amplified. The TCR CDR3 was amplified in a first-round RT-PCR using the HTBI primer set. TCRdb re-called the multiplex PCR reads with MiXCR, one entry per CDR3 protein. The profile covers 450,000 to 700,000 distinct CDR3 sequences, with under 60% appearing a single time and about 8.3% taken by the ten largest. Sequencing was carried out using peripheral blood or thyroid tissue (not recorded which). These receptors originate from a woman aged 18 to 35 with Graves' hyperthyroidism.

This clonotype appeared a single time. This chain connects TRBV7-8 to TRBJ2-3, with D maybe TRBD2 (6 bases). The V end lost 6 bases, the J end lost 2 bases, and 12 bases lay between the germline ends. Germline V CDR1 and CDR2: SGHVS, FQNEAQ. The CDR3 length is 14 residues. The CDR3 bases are TGTGCCAGCAGTCTGGGGACTTACACAGATACGCAGTATTTT. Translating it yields CASSLGTYTDTQYF.

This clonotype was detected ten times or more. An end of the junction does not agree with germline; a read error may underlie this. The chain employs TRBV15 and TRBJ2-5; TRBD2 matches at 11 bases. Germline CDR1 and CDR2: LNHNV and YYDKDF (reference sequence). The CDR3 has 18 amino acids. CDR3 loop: CATSRVPVGTSGRLTLGF. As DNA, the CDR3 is TGTGCCACCAGCAGAGTGCCAGTCGGGACTAGCGGCCGCCTTACGTTAGGCTTC.

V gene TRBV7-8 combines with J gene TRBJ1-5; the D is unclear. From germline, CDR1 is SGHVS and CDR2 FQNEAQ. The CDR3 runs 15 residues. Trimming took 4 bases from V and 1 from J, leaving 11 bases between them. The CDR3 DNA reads TGTGCCAGCAGCTCCCAGCCGGGAAGCAATCAGCCCCAGCATTTT. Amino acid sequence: CASSSQPGSNQPQHF.

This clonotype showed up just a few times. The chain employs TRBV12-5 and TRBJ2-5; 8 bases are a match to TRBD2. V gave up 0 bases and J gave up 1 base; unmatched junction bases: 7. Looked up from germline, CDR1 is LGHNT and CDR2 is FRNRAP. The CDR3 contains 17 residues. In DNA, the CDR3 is TGTGCTAGTGGTTTGGTTGTTTCTAGCGGGCCCCAAGAGACCCAGTACTTC. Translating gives CASGLVVSSGPQETQYF.